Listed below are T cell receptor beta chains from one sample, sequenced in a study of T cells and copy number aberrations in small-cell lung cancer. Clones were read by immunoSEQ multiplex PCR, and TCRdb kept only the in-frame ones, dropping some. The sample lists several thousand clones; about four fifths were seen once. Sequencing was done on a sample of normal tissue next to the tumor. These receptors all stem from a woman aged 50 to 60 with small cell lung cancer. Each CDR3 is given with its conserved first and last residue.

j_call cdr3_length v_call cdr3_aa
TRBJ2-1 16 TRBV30 CARAPSGSLSYNEQFF
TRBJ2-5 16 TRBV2 CASSGGLAGVGETQYF
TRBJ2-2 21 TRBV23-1 CASRTQGPLSGSNANTGELFF
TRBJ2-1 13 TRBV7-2 CASSSIAVSEQFF
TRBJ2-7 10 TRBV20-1 CSARKDEQYF
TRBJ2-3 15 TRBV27 CASSLNAGGPNTQYF
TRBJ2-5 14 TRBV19 CASSISGPQETQYF
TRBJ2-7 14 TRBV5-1 CASSLAGGRYEQYF
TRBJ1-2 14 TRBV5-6 CASSLGGVGYGYTF
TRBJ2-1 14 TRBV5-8 CASSGGQSHNEQFF
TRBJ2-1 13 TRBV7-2 CASREGRPEEQFF
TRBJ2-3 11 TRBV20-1 CSARRTDTQYF
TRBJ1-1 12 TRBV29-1 CSVDVGITEAFF
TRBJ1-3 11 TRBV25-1 CASSGINTIYF
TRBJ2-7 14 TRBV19 CASSPRTRGGEQYF
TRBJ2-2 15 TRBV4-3 CASSFRQGNPGELFF
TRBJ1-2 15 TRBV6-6 CATSPGQTTFYGYTF
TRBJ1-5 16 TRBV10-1 CASSVLGDRGNQPQHF